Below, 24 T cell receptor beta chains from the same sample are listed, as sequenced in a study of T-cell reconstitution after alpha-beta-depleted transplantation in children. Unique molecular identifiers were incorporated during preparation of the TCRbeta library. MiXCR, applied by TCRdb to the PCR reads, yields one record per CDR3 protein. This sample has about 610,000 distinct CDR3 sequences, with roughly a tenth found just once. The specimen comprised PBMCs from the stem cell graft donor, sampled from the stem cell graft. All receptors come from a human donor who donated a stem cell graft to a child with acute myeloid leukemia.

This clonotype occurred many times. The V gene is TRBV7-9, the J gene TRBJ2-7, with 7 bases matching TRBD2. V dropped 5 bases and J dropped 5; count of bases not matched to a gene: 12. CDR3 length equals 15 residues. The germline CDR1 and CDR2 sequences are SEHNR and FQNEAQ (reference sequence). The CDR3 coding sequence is TGTGCCAGCAGCCCCTCTGGCGGGAGTGGCGACGAGCAGTACTTC. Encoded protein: CASSPSGGSGDEQYF.

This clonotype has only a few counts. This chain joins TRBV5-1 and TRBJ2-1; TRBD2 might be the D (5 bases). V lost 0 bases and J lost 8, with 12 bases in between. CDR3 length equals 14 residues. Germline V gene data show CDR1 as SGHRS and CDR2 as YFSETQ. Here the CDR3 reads CASSLVSVSDEQFF. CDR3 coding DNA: TGCGCCAGCAGCTTGGTATCAGTTAGCGATGAGCAGTTCTTC.

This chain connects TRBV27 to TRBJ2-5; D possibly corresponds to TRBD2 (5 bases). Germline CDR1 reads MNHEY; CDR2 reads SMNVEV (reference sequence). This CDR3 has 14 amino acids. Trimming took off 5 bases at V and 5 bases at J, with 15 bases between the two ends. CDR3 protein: CASSPTGIGETQYF. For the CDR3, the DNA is TGTGCCAGCAGTCCGACGGGAATCGGGGAGACCCAGTACTTC.

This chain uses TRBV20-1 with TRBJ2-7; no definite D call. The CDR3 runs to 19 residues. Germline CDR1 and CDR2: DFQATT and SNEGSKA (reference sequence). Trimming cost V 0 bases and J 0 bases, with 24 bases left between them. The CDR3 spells CSARDLSTSKQLISYEQYF. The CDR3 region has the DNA TGCAGTGCTAGAGATCTGTCTACCAGTAAACAGCTAATCTCCTACGAGCAGTACTTC.

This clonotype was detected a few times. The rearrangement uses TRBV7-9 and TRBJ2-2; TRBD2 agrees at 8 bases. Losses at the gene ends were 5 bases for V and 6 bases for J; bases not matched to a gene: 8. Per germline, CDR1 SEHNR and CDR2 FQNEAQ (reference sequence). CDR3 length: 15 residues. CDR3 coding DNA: TGTGCCAGCAGCCCCGGACTAGCTCAGCCCGGGGAGCTGTTTTTT. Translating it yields CASSPGLAQPGELFF.

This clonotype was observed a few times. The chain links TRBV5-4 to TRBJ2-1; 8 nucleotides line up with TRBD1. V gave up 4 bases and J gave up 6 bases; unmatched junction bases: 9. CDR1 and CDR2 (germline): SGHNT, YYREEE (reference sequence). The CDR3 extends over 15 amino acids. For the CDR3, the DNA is TGTGCCAGCAGCGCAGGGACAGGTGGGCGCAATGAGCAGTTCTTC. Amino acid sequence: CASSAGTGGRNEQFF.

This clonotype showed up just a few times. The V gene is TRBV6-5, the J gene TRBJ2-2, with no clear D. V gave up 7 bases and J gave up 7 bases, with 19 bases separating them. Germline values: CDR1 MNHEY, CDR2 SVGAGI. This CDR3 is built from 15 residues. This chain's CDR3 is CASKLAPGYGGELFF. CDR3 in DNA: TGTGCCAGCAAACTGGCCCCTGGCTATGGCGGGGAGCTGTTTTTT.

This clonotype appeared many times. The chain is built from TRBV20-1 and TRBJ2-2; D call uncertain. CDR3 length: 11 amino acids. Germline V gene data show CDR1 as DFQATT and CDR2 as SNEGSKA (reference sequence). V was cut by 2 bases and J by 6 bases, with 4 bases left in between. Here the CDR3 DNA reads TGCAGTGCTAGAAAGGCCGGGGAGCTGTTTTTT. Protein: CSARKAGELFF.

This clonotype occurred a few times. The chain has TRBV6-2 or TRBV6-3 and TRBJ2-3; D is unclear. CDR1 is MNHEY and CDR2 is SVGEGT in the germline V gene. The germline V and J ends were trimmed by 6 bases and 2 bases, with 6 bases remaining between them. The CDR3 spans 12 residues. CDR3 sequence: CASRRLTDTQYF. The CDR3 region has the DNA TGTGCCAGCAGGCGCCTCACAGATACGCAGTATTTT.

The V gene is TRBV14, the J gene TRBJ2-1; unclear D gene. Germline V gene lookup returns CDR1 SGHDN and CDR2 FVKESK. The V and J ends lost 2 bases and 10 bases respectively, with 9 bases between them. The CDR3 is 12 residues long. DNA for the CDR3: TGTGCCAGCAGCCAATACAGACCCGAGCAGTTCTTC. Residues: CASSQYRPEQFF.

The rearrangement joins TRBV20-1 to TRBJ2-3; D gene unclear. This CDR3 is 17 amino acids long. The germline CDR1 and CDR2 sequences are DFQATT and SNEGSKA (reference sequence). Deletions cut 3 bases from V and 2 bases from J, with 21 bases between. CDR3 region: CSASRTPRVRITDTQYF. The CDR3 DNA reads TGCAGTGCTAGTCGGACCCCTCGGGTACGAATCACAGATACGCAGTATTTT.

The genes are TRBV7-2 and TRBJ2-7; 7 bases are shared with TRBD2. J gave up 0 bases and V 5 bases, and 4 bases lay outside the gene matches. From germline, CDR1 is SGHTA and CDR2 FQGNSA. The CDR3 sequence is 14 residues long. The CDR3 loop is CASSARTSSYEQYF. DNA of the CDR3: TGTGCCAGCAGCGCCCGGACTAGCTCCTACGAGCAGTACTTC.

CDR3 in DNA: TGTGCCAGCAGCCCCCCTGGGGGGATCGAGCAGTACTTC. It specifies CASSPPGGIEQYF. The chain recombines TRBV7-9 with TRBJ2-7, with TRBD2 as a possible D gene (6 bases). V lost 5 bases to trimming and J lost 6 bases, with 14 bases between them. This CDR3 spans 13 amino acids. Germline V gene sequence: CDR1 SEHNR, CDR2 FQNEAQ (reference sequence).

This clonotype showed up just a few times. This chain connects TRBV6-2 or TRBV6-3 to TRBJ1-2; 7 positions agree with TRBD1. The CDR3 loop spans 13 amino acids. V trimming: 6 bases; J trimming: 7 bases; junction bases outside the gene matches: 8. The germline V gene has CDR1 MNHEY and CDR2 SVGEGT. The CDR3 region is CASSGRQGAGYTF. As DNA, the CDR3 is TGTGCCAGCAGCGGTCGACAGGGCGCTGGCTACACCTTC.

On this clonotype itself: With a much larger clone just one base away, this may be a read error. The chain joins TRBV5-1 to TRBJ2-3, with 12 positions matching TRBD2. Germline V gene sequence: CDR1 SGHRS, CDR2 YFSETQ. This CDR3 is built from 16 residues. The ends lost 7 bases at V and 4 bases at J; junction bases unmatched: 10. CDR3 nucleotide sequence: TGCGCCAGCGGCCTCGAAGGACTAGCGGGATCAGATACGCAGTATTTT. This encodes CASGLEGLAGSDTQYF.

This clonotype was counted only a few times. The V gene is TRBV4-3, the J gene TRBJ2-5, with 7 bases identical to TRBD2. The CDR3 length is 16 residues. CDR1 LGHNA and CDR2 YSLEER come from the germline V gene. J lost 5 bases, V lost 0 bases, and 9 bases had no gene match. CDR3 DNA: TGCGCCAGCAGCCAAGAAGTAGCGGGCCTACCCGAGACCCAGTACTTC. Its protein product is CASSQEVAGLPETQYF.

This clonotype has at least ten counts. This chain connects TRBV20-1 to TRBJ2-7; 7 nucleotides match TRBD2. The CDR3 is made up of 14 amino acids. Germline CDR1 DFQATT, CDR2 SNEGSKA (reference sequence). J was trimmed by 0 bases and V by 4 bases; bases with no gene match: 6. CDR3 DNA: TGCAGTGCTATAAAAGGCGGGGGCTCCTACGAGCAGTACTTC. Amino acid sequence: CSAIKGGGSYEQYF.

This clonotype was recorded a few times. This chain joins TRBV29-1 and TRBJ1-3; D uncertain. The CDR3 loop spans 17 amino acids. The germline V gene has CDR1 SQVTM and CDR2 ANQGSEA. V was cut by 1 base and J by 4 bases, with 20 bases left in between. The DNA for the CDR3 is TGCAGCGTTGAAGGTGGGCCAGGTGATCGGGGAGGAAACACCATATATTTT. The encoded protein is CSVEGGPGDRGGNTIYF.

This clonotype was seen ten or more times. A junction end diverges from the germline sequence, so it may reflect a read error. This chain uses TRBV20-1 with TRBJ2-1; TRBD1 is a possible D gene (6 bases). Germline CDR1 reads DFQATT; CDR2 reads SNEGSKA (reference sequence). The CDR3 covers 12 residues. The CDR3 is CSAIRGNNEQFF. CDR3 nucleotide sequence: TGCAGCGCTATCAGGGGAAACAATGAGCAGTTCTTC.

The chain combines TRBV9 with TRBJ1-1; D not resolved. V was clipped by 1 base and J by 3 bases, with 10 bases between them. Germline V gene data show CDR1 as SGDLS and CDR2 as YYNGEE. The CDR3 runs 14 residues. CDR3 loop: CASSVRGYDTEAFF. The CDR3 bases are TGTGCCAGCAGCGTACGAGGGTATGACACTGAAGCTTTCTTT.

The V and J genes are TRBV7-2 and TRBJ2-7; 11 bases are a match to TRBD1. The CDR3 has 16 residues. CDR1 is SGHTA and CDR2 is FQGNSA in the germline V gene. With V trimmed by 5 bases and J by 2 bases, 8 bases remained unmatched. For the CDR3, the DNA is TGTGCCAGCAGCATCCGATCGGGACAGGGGGCCTACGAGCAGTACTTC. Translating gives CASSIRSGQGAYEQYF.

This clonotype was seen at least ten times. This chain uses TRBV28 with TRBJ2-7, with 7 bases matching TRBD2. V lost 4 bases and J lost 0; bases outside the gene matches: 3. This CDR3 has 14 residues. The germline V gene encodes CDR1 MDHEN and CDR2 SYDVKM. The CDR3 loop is CASSWTRASYEQYF. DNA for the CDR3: TGTGCCAGCAGTTGGACTAGGGCCTCCTACGAGCAGTACTTC.

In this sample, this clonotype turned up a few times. This CDR3 is CASSLAPRSGRGTDTQYF. The CDR3 nucleotides are TGTGCCAGCAGTTTAGCGCCGAGAAGCGGGAGGGGAACAGATACGCAGTATTTT. The V call is TRBV12-3 or TRBV12-4, the J call TRBJ2-3, with 10 bases fitting TRBD2. The CDR3 contains 18 residues. Trimming cost V 0 bases and J 3 bases; bases outside gene matches: 9.

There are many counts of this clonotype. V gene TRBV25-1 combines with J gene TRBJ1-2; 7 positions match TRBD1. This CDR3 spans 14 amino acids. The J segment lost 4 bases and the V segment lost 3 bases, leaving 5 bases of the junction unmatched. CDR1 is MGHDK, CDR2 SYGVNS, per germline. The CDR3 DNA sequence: TGTGCCAGCAGTGATGGGGACAGCCTCTATGGCTACACCTTC. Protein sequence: CASSDGDSLYGYTF.